Listed below are T cell receptor beta chains from one sample, sequenced in a study of blood T cell repertoires in COVID-19. The method was immunoSEQ multiplex PCR; TCRdb's version includes in-frame clones alone and lacks a portion of them. This sample has 220,000 or so clones, with approximately 84% found just once. The sequencing sample was made of peripheral blood. Source of these receptors: a middle-aged man who had recovered from COVID-19. CDR3s include the opening cysteine and the closing phenylalanine or tryptophan. The D gene is left open where the match is weak. Clone size is shown for a subset of rows, as once, few, many or a class of expanded clone.

>NA|NA|TRBJ2-7|TRBV27
TGTGCCAGCAGTTTGGCAGGGTTCTACGAGCAGTACTTC
CASSLAGFYEQYF
>NA|NA|TRBJ1-1|TRBV19
TGTGCCAGTAGTTTTGACCGGAGGTACACTGAAGCTTTCTTT
CASSFDRRYTEAFF
>TRBD2|once|TRBJ2-5|TRBV19
TGTGCCAGTAGACTAGCGGGAGGGGTCGAAGAGACCCAGTACTTC
CASRLAGGVEETQYF
>NA|NA|TRBJ2-3|TRBV7-2
TGTGCCAGCAGCTTAGATTTGGGGAGAGATACGCAGTATTTT
CASSLDLGRDTQYF
>NA|NA|TRBJ1-6|TRBV7-9
TGTGCCAGCAGCTCCCCCACGGTCGAGTACTCACCCCTCCACTTT
CASSSPTVEYSPLHF
>NA|NA|TRBJ1-1|TRBV7-9
TGTGCCAGCAGCAGAGACACAACAGGGATGAACACTGAAGCTTTCTTT
CASSRDTTGMNTEAFF
>NA|NA|TRBJ2-4|TRBV19
TGTGCCAGTAGTATACGGACAGACCTAGCCAAAAACATTCAGTACTTC
CASSIRTDLAKNIQYF
>NA|once|TRBJ2-1|TRBV7-8
TGTGCCAGCAGCTTAAGTAGCGGCCACAATGAGCAGTTCTTC
CASSLSSGHNEQFF
>NA|NA|TRBJ2-2|TRBV6-4
TGTGCCAGCAGTGACAGGGGTGACACCGGGGAGCTGTTTTTT
CASSDRGDTGELFF
>TRBD2|NA|TRBJ2-7|TRBV28
TGTGCCAGCAGTCTGAGTACTAGCGGGAGGGCCCAGTACTTC
CASSLSTSGRAQYF
>TRBD1|few|TRBJ2-7|TRBV29-1
TGCAGCGTTGGCGGCAGGGGGCGACTTGAGCAGTACTTC
CSVGGRGRLEQYF
>NA|NA|TRBJ2-7|TRBV28
TGTGCCAGCAGTCTGGGGGGGGCCTCCTACGAGCAGTACTTC
CASSLGGASYEQYF
>TRBD1|NA|TRBJ1-5|TRBV28
TGTGCCAGCAGTTTCAGGACAGGAGATAGCAATCAGCCCCAGCATTTT
CASSFRTGDSNQPQHF
>TRBD1|many|TRBJ1-6|TRBV10-2
TGCGCCAGCAGGTGGACAGGGGATTCACCCCTCCACTTT
CASRWTGDSPLHF
>TRBD1|NA|TRBJ2-7|TRBV2
TGTGCCAGCAGTGAAAACAGGGGAACCTACGAGCAGTACTTC
CASSENRGTYEQYF
>TRBD2|many|TRBJ2-3|TRBV28
TGTGCCAGCAGTTTTGGGACTAGCGGCACAGATACGCAGTATTTT
CASSFGTSGTDTQYF
>NA|NA|TRBJ2-1|TRBV2
TGTGCCAGCAGCGCTACCGGGACTTCCTACAATGAGCAGTTCTTC
CASSATGTSYNEQFF
>TRBD1|NA|TRBJ2-2|TRBV10-1
TGCGCCAGCAGTGGACTTACTATTGGGACAGGGGGAAGAGCGGACACCGGGGAGCTGTTTTTT
CASSGLTIGTGGRADTGELFF
>NA|NA|TRBJ1-1|TRBV5-1
TGCGCCAGCAGCTTGGCCAGGCGGGGGACCAACACTGAAGCTTTCTTT
CASSLARRGTNTEAFF
>NA|NA|TRBJ2-5|TRBV30
TGTGCCTGGAGCAAGGGGCTGCGGGAGACCCAGTACTTC
CAWSKGLRETQYF
>TRBD2|NA|TRBJ2-1|TRBV7-9
TGTGCCAGCAGCTTAGGGCTCTGGACTAGCGGCTACAATGAGCAGTTCTTC
CASSLGLWTSGYNEQFF
>NA|NA|TRBJ2-2|TRBV15
TGTGCCACCAGCAGAGATCTCGGTAGATACACCGGGGAGCTGTTTTTT
CATSRDLGRYTGELFF
>NA|NA|TRBJ1-5|TRBV27
TGTGCCAGCAGTTTAAGAGGGAATCACAATCAGCCCCAGCATTTT
CASSLRGNHNQPQHF
>NA|NA|TRBJ2-7|TRBV7-8
TGTGCCAGCAGCTTCAGGGAATTACACACCTACGAGCAGTACTTC
CASSFRELHTYEQYF
>NA|NA|TRBJ1-2|TRBV28
TGTGCCAGCAGTTTATTGGGGGCGAAGGGCTACACCTTC
CASSLLGAKGYTF
>NA|NA|TRBJ2-7|TRBV6-5
TGTGCCAGCAGTTACTCGTCTTTAGCAGAGAACTACGAGCAGTACTTC
CASSYSSLAENYEQYF
>TRBD1|NA|TRBJ1-2|TRBV28
TGTGCCAGCAGTTTATGGGACAGGACGACCGGCTACACCTTC
CASSLWDRTTGYTF
>NA|many|TRBJ2-7|TRBV7-9
TGTGCCAGCAGCTTAGAGCCTTGGGGGGGACACTACGAGCAGTACTTC
CASSLEPWGGHYEQYF
>NA|few|TRBJ2-5|TRBV2
TGTGCCAGCACCTTCCGGGGGGCTCAAGAGACCCAGTACTTC
CASTFRGAQETQYF
>TRBD1|once|TRBJ2-1|TRBV11-2
TGTGCCAGCAGCCTCCCCCCCTACCACGGGACAGGGGTCAATGAGCAGTTCTTC
CASSLPPYHGTGVNEQFF
>NA|NA|TRBJ2-3|TRBV5-5
TGTGCCAGCAGCTTCTCCGTTGATACGCAGTATTTT
CASSFSVDTQYF
>NA|NA|TRBJ1-5|TRBV30
TGTGCCTGCGGCCGGGGGGCCGGACAGCCCCAGCATTTT
CACGRGAGQPQHF
>NA|NA|TRBJ2-5|TRBV5-4
TGTGCCAGCAGCCGCCAACGGGGGTTGGGGGAGACCCAGTACTTC
CASSRQRGLGETQYF
>TRBD2|NA|TRBJ2-5|TRBV7-9
TGTGCCAGCAGCTCATCCGGGACTAGCGGGTCAGTCGAGACCCAGTACTTC
CASSSSGTSGSVETQYF
>NA|few|TRBJ2-7|TRBV19
TGTGCCACCGGAGACTACGAGCAGTACTTC
CATGDYEQYF
>NA|NA|TRBJ2-7|TRBV19
TGTGCCACGAAAGCCATATCAGGGGCCAGCAGCTACGAGCAGTACTTC
CATKAISGASSYEQYF